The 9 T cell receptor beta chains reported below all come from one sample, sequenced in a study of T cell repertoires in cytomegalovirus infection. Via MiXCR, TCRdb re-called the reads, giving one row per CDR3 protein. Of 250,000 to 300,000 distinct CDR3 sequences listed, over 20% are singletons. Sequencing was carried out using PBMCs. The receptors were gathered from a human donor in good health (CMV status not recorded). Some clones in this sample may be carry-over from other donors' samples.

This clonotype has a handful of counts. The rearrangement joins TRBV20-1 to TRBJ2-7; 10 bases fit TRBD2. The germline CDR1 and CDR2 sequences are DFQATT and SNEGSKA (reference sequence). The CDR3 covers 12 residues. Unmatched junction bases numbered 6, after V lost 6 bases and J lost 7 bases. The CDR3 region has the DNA TGCAGTGCCACGGGACTAGCGAGGGAGCAGTACTTC. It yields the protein CSATGLAREQYF.

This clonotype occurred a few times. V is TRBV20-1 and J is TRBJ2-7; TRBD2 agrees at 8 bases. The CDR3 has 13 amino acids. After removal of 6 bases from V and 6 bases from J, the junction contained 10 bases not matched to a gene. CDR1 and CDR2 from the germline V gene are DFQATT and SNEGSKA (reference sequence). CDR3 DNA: TGCAGTGCCACAAGCGGGAGACAAGCCGAGCAGTACTTC. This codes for CSATSGRQAEQYF.

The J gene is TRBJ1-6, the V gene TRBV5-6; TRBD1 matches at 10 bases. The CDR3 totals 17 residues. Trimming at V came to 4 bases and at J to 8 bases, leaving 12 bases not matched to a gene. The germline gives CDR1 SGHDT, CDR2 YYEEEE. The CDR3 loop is CASSRGLPGQGYSPLHF. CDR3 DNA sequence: TGTGCCAGCAGCAGGGGCCTACCGGGACAGGGGTATTCACCCCTCCACTTT.

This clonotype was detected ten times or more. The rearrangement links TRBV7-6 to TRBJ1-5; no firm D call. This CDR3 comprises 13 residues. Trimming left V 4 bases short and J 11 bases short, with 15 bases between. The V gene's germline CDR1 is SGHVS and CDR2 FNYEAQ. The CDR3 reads CASSSDILSAQHF. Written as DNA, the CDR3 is TGTGCCAGCAGCTCCGACATCCTGTCGGCCCAGCATTTT.

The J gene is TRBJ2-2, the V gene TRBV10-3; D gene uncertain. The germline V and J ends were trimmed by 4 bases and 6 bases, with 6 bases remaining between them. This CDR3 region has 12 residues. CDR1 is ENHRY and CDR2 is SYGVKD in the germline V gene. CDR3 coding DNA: TGTGCCATCAGTGCTCAGGCCGGGGAGCTGTTTTTT. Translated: CAISAQAGELFF.

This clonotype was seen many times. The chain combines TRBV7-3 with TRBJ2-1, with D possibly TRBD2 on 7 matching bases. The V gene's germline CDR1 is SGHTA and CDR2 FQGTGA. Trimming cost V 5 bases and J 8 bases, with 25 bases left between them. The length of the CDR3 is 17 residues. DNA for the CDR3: TGTGCCAGCAGCCAACCCGGGGGGACCCCGGGGGGCGATGAGCAGTTCTTC. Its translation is CASSQPGGTPGGDEQFF.

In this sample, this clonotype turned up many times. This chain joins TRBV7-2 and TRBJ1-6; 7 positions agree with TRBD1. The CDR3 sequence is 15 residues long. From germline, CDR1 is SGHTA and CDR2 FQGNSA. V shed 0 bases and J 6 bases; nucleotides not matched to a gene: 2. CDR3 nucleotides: TGTGCCAGCAGCTTAGCACAGGGGAGTAATTCACCCCTCCACTTT. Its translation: CASSLAQGSNSPLHF.

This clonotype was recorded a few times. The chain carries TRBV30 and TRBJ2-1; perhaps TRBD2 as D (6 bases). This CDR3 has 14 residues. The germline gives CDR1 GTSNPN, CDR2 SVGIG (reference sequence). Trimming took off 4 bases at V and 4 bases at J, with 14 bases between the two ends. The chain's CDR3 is CAWIKAGLYNEQFF. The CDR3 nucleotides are TGTGCCTGGATTAAAGCGGGCTTATACAATGAGCAGTTCTTC. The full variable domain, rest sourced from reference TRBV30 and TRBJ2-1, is SQTIHQWPATLVQPVGSPLSLECTVEGTSNPNLYWYRQAAGRGLQLLFYSVGIGQISSEVPQNLSASRPQDRQFILSSKKLLLSDSGFYLCAWIKAGLYNEQFFGPGTRLTVL.

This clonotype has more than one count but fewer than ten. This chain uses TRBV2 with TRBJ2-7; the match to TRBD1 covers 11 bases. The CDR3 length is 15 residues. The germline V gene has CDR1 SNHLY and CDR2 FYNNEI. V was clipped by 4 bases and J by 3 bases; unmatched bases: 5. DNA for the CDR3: TGTGCCAGCAGTGTAGGCGGGACAGGGGGCTACGAGCAGTACTTC. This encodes CASSVGGTGGYEQYF. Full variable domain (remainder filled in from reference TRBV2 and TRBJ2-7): EPEVTQTPSHQVTQMGQEVILRCVPISNHLYFYWYRQILGQKVEFLVSFYNNEISEKSEIFDDQFSVERPDGSNFTLKIRSTKLEDSAMYFCASSVGGTGGYEQYFGPGTRLTVT.